This entry describes one T cell receptor (beta chain). Its antigen is still unknown. The sample originates from a study of tumor-infiltrating lymphocytes in primary liver carcinoma. Points from the study as a whole: Top-250-clone fractions were significantly higher in tumors than in blood (p = 0.039). Top clones occupying all five tumor regions numbered only about 8-25%.

Co-extraction of both nucleic acids (RNA and DNA) used about 19-33 mg of unsorted bulk tissue. The input was around 530 ng total RNA; TCR beta cDNA was made from it with a constant-region primer. Slightly modified ARM-PCR, run as three nested multiplex PCR rounds, produced the TCR beta libraries. TCRdb itself ran the multiplex PCR reads through MiXCR, one entry per CDR3 protein. The repertoire has more than 45,000 distinct CDR3 sequences, around 77% of them found once; the top ten carry approximately 25%. Input material: liver tumor tissue from sampling region 5. Subset here: tumor region T5, tumor centre. The sequence was obtained from a man aged 40-50 years with primary liver carcinoma and hepatitis B virus infection.

The chain's CDR3 is CVSTESKAGVDTQYF. The CDR3 DNA reads TGCGTCAGTACTGAGTCAAAAGCGGGAGTGGATACGCAGTATTTT. This chain links TRBV10-2 with TRBJ2-3, with 8 nucleotides matching TRBD2. Germline-derived CDR1 and CDR2 are WSHSY and SAAADI. The length of the CDR3 is 15 residues.